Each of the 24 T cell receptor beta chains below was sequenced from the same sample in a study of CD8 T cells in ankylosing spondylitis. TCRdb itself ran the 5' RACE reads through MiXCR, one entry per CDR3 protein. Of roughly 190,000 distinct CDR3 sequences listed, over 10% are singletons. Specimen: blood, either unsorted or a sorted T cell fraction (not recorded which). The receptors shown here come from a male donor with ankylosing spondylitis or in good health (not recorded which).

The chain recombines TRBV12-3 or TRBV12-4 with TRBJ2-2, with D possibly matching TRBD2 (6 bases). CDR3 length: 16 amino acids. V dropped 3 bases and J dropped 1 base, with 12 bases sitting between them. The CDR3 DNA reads TGTGCCAGCAGTTTCGCTCAGCGGGTGAACACCGGGGAGCTGTTTTTT. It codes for CASSFAQRVNTGELFF.

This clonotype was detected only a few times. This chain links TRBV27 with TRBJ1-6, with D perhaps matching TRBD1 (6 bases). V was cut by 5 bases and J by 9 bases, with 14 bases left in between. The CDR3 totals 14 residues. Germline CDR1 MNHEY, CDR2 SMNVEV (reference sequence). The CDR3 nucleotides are TGTGCCAGCAGTCGGGGACAAAGTGGTTCACCCCTCCACTTT. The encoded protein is CASSRGQSGSPLHF.

This chain's CDR3 is CASNPGQGGYEQYF. The CDR3 coding sequence is TGTGCCAGCAACCCTGGACAGGGGGGCTACGAGCAGTACTTC. This chain connects TRBV2 to TRBJ2-7; 10 bases are shared with TRBD1. The CDR3 loop spans 14 amino acids. J lost 3 bases, V lost 7 bases, and 6 bases had no gene match. Germline lookup yields CDR1 SNHLY and CDR2 FYNNEI.

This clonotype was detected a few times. CDR3 region: CASSLFIGYEQYF. CDR3 DNA: TGTGCCAGCAGCTTATTCATCGGATACGAGCAGTACTTC. The chain has TRBV7-2 and TRBJ2-7, with D uncertain. Germline values: CDR1 SGHTA, CDR2 FQGNSA. Between the trimmed V and J ends, which lost 2 bases and 4 bases, there was a span of 9 bases. The CDR3 contains 13 residues. The full variable domain, in which reference TRBV7-2 and TRBJ2-7 provide the parts outside the CDR3, is GAGVSQSPSNKVTEKGKDVELRCDPISGHTALYWYRQSLGQGLEFLIYFQGNSAPDKSGLPSDRFSAERTGGSVSTLTIQRTQQEDSAVYLCASSLFIGYEQYFGPGTRLTVT.

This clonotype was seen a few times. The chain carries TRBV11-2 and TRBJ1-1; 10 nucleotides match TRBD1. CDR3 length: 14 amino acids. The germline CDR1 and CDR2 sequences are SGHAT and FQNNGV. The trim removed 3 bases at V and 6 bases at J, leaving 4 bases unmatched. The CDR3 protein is CASSLTGGVAEAFF. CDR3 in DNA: TGTGCCAGCAGCTTGACAGGGGGCGTCGCTGAAGCTTTCTTT.

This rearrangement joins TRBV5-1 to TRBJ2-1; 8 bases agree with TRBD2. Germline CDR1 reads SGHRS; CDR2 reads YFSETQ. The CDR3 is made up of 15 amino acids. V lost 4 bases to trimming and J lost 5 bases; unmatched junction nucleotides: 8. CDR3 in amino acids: CASSRGAGGHNEQFF. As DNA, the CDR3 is TGCGCCAGCAGCCGGGGGGCGGGAGGCCACAATGAGCAGTTCTTC.

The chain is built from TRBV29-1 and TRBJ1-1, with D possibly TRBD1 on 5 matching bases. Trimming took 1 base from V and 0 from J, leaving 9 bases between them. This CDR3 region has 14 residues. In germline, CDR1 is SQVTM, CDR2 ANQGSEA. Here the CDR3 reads CSVEGGVLNTEAFF. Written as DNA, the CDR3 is TGCAGCGTTGAAGGGGGGGTATTGAACACTGAAGCTTTCTTT.

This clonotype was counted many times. CDR3 loop: CASSPDGGGTEAFF. CDR3 DNA: TGTGCCAGCAGCCCGGATGGGGGGGGGACTGAAGCTTTCTTT. The chain is built from TRBV7-9 and TRBJ1-1; tentatively, D is TRBD1 (5 bases). V dropped 5 bases and J dropped 5 bases, with 15 bases sitting between them. From germline, CDR1 is SEHNR and CDR2 FQNEAQ (reference sequence). The CDR3 has 14 residues. Supplemented by reference TRBV7-9 and TRBJ1-1, the full variable domain reads DTGVSQNPRHKITKRGQNVTFRCDPISEHNRLYWYRQTLGQGPEFLTYFQNEAQLEKSRLLSDRFSAERPKGSFSTLEIQRTEQGDSAMYLCASSPDGGGTEAFFGQGTRLTVV.

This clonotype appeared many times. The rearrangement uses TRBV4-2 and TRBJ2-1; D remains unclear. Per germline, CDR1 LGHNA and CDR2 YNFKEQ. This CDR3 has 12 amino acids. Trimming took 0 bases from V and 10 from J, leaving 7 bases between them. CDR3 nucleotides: TGTGCCAGCAGCCAAGATCCACAGGAGCAGTTCTTC. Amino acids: CASSQDPQEQFF.

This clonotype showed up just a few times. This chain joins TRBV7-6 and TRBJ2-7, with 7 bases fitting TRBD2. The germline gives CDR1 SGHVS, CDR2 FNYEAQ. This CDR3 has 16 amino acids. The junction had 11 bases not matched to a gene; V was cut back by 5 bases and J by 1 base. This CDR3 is CASSAPSGGPSYEQYF. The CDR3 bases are TGTGCCAGCAGCGCCCCGTCGGGAGGACCTTCCTACGAGCAGTACTTC.

CDR3 amino acids: CAWRPGVWGYEQYF. The CDR3 DNA reads as TGTGCCTGGAGGCCCGGGGTCTGGGGCTACGAGCAGTACTTC. This chain joins TRBV30 and TRBJ2-7, with D tentatively TRBD2 (5 bases). The V end was cut by 3 bases, the J end by 3 bases, with 15 bases between. Germline CDR1 is GTSNPN and CDR2 is SVGIG (reference sequence). CDR3 length equals 14 residues.

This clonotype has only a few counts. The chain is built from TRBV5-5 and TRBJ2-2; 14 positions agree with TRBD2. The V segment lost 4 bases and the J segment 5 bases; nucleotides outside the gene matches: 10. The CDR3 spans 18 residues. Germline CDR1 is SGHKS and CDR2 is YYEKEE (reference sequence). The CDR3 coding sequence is TGTGCCAGCAGCGACGAGACTAGCGGGAGGGTATATACCGGGGAGCTGTTTTTT. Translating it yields CASSDETSGRVYTGELFF.

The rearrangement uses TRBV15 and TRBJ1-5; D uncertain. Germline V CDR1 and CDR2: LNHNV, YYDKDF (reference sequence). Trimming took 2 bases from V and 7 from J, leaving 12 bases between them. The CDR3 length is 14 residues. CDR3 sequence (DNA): TGTGCCACCAGCAGACATCCCTGGGTCCAGCCCCAGCATTTT. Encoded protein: CATSRHPWVQPQHF. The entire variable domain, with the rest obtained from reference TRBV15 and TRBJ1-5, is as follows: DAMVIQNPRYQVTQFGKPVTLSCSQTLNHNVMYWYQQKSSQAPKLLFHYYDKDFNNEADTPDNFQSRRPNTSFCFLDIRSPGLGDTAMYLCATSRHPWVQPQHFGDGTRLSIL.

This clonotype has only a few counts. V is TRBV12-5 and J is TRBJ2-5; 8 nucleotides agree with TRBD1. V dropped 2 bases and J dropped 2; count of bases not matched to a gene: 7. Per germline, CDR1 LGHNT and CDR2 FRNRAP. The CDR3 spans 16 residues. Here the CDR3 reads CASGLTPTGAQETQYF. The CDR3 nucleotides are TGTGCTAGTGGTTTGACCCCGACAGGGGCACAAGAGACCCAGTACTTC.

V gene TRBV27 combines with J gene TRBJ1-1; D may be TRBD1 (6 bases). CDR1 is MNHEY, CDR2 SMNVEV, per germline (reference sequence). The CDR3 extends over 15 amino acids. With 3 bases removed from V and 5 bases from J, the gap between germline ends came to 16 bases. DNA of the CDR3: TGTGCCAGCAGTTTCCGTTACTCAAGGGGGACTGAAGCTTTCTTT. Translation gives CASSFRYSRGTEAFF.

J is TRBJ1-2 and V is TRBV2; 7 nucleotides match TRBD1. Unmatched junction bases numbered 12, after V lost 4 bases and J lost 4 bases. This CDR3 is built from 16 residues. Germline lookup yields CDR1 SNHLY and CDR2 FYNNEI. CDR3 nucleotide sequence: TGTGCCAGCAGTGCGGGACAGCGTGTCCTCTTCTATGGCTACACCTTC. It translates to CASSAGQRVLFYGYTF.

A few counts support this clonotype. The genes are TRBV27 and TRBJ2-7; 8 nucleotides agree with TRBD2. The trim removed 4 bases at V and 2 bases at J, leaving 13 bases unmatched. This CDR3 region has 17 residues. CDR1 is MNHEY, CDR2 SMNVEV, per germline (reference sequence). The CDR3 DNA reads TGTGCCAGCAGTTCCTCTTTTTGGCGGGAGGCGCCCTACGAGCAGTACTTC. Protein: CASSSSFWREAPYEQYF.

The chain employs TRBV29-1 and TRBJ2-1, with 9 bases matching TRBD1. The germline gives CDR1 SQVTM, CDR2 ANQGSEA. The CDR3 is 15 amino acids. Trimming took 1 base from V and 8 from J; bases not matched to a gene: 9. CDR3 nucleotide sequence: TGCAGCGTTGAAGGGACAGGGGCCGGGGGACATGAGCAGTTCTTC. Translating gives CSVEGTGAGGHEQFF.

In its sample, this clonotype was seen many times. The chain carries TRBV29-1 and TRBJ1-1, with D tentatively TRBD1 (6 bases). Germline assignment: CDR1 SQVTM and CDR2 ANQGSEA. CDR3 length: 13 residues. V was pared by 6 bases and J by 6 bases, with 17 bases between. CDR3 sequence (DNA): TGCAGCGTCCCAGGGGCAGTTTCTGCTGAAGCTTTCTTT. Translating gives CSVPGAVSAEAFF.

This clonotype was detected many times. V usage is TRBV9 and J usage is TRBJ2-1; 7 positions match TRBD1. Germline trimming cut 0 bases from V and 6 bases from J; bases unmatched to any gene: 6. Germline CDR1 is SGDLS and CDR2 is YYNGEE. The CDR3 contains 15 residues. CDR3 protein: CASSVEGAISNEQFF. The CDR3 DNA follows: TGTGCCAGCAGCGTAGAGGGGGCAATAAGCAATGAGCAGTTCTTC.

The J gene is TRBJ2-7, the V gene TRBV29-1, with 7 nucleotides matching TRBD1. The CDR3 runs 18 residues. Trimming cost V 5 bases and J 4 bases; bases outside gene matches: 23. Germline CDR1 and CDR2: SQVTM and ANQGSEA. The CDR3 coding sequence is TGCAGCGTTTCCACATACGCAGACAGGGACAATTCCGGATACGAGCAGTACTTC. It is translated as CSVSTYADRDNSGYEQYF.

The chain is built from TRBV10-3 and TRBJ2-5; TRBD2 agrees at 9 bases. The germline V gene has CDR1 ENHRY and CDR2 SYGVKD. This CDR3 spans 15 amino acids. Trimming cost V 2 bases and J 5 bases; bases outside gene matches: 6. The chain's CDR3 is CAISEAGGPGETQYF. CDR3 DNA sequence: TGTGCCATCAGTGAGGCGGGGGGGCCGGGGGAGACCCAGTACTTC.

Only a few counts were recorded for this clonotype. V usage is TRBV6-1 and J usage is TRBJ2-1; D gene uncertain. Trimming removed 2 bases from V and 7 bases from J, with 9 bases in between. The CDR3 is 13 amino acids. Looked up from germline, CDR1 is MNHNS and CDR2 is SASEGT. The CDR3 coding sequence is TGTGCCAGCAGTGAATGGCCAATGAATGAGCAGTTCTTC. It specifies CASSEWPMNEQFF.

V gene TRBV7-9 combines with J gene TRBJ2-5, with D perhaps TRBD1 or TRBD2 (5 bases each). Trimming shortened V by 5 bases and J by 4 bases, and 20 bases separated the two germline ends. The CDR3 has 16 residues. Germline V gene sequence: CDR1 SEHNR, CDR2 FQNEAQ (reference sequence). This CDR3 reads CASSPALGKGRETQYF. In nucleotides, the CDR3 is TGTGCCAGCAGCCCGGCACTGGGCAAGGGGAGAGAGACCCAGTACTTC.